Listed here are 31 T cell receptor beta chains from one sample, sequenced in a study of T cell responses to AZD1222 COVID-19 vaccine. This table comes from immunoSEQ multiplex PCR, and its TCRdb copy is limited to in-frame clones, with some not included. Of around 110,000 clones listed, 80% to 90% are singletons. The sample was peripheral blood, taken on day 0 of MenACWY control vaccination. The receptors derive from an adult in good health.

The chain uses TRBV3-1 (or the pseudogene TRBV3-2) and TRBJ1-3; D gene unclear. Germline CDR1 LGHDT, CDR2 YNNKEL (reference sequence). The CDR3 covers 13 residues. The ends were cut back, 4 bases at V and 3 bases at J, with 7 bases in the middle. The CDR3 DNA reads TGTGCCAGCAGCCCGGGTAATGGAAACACCATATATTTT. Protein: CASSPGNGNTIYF.

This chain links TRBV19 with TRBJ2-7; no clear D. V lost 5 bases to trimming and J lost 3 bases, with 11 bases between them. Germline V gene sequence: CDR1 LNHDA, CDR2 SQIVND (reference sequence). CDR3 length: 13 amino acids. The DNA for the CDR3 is TGTGCCAGTAGTGCGACGGGTAACTACGAGCAGTACTTC. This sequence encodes CASSATGNYEQYF.

The CDR3 region is CASSLTGSNTEAFF. DNA for the CDR3: TGTGCCAGCAGCTTAACAGGGTCGAACACTGAAGCTTTCTTT. This chain links TRBV11-3 with TRBJ1-1; D is perhaps TRBD1 (6 bases). CDR1 SGHNT and CDR2 YENEEA come from the germline V gene. The CDR3 consists of 14 residues. Trimming took 2 bases from V and 1 from J, leaving 8 bases between them. Looking up the rest from reference TRBV11-3 and TRBJ1-1 gives the full variable domain: EAGVVQSPRYKIIEKKQPVAFWCNPISGHNTLYWYLQNLGQGPELLIRYENEEAVDDSQLPKDRFSAERLKGVDSTLKIQPAELGDSAVYLCASSLTGSNTEAFFGQGTRLTVV.

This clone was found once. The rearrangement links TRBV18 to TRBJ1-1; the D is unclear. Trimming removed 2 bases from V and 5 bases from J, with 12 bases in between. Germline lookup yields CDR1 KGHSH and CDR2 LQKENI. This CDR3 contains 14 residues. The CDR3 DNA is TGTGCCAGCTCACCAATATCAATCATGACTGAAGCTTTCTTT. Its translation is CASSPISIMTEAFF.

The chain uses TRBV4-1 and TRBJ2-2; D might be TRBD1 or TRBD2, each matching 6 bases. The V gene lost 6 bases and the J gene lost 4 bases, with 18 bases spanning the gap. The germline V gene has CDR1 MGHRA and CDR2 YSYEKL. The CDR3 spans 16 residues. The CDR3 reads CASRVRGAIGTGELFF. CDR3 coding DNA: TGCGCCAGCAGGGTGAGGGGGGCTATTGGCACCGGGGAGCTGTTTTTT.

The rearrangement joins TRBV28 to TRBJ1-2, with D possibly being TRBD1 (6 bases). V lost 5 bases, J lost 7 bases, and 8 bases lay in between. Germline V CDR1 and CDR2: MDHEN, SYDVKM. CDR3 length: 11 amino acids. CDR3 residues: CASSPGVGYTF. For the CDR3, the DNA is TGTGCCAGCAGTCCAGGGGTTGGCTACACCTTC.

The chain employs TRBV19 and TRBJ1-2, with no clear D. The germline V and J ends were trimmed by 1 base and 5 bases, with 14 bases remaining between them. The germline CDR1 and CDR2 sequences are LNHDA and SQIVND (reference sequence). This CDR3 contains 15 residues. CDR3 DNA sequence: TGTGCCAGTAGTATAGCTGCCACTGGGGTATATGGCTACACCTTC. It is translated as CASSIAATGVYGYTF. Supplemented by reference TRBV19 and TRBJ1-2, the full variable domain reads DGGITQSPKYLFRKEGQNVTLSCEQNLNHDAMYWYRQDPGQGLRLIYYSQIVNDFQKGDIAEGYSVSREKKESFPLTVTSAQKNPTAFYLCASSIAATGVYGYTFGSGTRLTVV.

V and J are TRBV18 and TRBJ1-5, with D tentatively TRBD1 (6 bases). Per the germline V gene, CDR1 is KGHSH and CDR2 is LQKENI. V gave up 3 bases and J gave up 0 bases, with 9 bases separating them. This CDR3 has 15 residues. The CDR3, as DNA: TGTGCCAGCTCACCGGGACAAATTAGCAATCAGCCCCAGCATTTT. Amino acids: CASSPGQISNQPQHF.

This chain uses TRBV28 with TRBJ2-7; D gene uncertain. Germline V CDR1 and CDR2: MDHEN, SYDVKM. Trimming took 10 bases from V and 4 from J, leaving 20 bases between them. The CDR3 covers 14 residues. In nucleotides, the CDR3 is TGTGCCATCGAACCGGCTGGGCTTTCGTACGAGCAGTACTTC. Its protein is CAIEPAGLSYEQYF.

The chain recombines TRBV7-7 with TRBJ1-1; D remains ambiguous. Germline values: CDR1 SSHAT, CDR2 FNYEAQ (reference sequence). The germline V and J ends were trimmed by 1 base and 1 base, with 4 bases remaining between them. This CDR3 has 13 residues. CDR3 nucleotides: TGTGCCAGCAGCTTAGATCAGAACACTGAAGCTTTCTTT. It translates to CASSLDQNTEAFF.

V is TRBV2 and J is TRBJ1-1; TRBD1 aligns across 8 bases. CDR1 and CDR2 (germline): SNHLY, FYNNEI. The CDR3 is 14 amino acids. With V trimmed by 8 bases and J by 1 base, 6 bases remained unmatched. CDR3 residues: CASSSTGANTEAFF. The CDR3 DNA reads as TGTGCCAGCTCCTCGACAGGGGCGAACACTGAAGCTTTCTTT.

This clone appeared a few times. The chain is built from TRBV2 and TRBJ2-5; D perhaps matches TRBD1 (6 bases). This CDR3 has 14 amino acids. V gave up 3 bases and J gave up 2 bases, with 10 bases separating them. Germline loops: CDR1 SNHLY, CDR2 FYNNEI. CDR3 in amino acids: CASSEGTIQETQYF. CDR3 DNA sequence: TGTGCCAGCAGTGAGGGGACAATTCAAGAGACCCAGTACTTC.

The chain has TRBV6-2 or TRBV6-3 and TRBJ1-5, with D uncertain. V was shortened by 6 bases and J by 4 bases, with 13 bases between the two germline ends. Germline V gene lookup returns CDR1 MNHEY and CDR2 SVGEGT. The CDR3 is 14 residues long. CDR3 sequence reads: CASSGTIGNQPQHF. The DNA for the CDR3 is TGTGCCAGCAGCGGTACGATTGGAAATCAGCCCCAGCATTTT.

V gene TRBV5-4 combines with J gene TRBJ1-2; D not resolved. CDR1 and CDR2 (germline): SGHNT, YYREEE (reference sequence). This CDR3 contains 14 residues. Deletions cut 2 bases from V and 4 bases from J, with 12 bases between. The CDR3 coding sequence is TGTGCCAGCAGCTTTAAGGGCAGGCCCTATGGCTACACCTTC. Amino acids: CASSFKGRPYGYTF.

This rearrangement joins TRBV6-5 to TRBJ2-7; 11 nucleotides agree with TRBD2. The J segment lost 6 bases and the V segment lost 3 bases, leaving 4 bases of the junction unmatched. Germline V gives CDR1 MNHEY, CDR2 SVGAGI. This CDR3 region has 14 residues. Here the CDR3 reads CASSYSGGASEQYF. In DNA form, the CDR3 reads TGTGCCAGCAGTTATAGCGGGGGGGCTAGCGAGCAGTACTTC.

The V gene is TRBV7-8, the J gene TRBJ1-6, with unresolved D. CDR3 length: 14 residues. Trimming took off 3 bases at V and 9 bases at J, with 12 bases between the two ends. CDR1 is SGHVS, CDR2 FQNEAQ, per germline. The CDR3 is CASSFTEDGSPLHF. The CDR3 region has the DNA TGTGCCAGCAGCTTCACAGAGGACGGTTCACCCCTCCACTTT.

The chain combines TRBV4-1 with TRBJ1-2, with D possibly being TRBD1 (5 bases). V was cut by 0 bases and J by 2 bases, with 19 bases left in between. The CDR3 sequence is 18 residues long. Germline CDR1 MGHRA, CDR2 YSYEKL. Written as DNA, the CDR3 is TGCGCCAGCAGCCAAGATATACCGGGGAGGGGCGCCAACTATGGCTACACCTTC. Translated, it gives CASSQDIPGRGANYGYTF.

CDR3 in amino acids: CAWGVGGNQPQHF. The DNA for the CDR3 is TGTGCCTGGGGGGTGGGGGGTAATCAGCCCCAGCATTTT. The chain combines TRBV30 with TRBJ1-5; maybe TRBD1 (5 bases). The CDR3 contains 13 residues. Germline V gives CDR1 GTSNPN, CDR2 SVGIG (reference sequence). V shed 5 bases and J shed 4 bases, with 12 bases lying between them.

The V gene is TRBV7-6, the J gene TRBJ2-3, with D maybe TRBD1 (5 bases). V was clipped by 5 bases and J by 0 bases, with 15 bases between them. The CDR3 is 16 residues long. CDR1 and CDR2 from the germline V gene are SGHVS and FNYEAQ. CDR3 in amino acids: CASSPSRQISTDTQYF. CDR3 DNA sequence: TGTGCCAGCAGCCCCAGCCGACAGATTAGCACAGATACGCAGTATTTT.

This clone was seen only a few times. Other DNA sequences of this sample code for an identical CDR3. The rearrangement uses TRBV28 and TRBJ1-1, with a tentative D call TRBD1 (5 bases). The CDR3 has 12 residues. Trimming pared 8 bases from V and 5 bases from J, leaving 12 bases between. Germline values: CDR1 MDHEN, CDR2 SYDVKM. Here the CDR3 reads CASRLQGTEAFF. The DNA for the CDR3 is TGTGCCAGCCGGCTCCAGGGTACTGAAGCTTTCTTT.

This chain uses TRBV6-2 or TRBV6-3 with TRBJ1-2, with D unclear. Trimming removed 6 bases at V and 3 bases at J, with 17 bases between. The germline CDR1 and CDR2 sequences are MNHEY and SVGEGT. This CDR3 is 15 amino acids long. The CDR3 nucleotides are TGTGCCAGCAGCCCCCGCGGGAGTCTGGACTATGGCTACACCTTC. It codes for CASSPRGSLDYGYTF.

The CDR3 reads CAISDPAGSQETQYF. The CDR3 coding sequence is TGTGCCATCAGTGACCCAGCGGGGTCCCAAGAGACCCAGTACTTC. The chain recombines TRBV10-3 with TRBJ2-5; TRBD2 matches at 7 bases. CDR1 is ENHRY and CDR2 is SYGVKD in the germline V gene. The CDR3 spans 15 residues. V was clipped by 3 bases and J by 1 base; unmatched bases: 5.

In DNA, the CDR3 is TGTGCCAGCAGCTCGAACTACGAGCAGTACTTC. Translation: CASSSNYEQYF. The chain employs TRBV7-9 and TRBJ2-7; D gene ambiguous. Germline CDR1 reads SEHNR; CDR2 reads FQNEAQ (reference sequence). Trimming took off 4 bases at V and 3 bases at J, with 4 bases between the two ends. This CDR3 contains 11 residues.

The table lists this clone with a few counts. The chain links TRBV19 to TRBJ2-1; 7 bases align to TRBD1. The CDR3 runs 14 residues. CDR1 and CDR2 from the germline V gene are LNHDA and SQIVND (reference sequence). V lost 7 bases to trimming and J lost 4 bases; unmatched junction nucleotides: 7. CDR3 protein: CASKTGSGYNEQFF. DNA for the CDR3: TGTGCCAGTAAGACAGGGAGCGGATACAATGAGCAGTTCTTC.

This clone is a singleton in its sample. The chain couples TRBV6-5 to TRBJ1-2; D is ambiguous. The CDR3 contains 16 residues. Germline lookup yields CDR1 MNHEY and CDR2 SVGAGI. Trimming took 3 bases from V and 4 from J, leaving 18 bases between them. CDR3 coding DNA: TGTGCCAGCAGTTATAGTAAGGTTTTGGGCGTCTATGGCTACACCTTC. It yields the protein CASSYSKVLGVYGYTF.

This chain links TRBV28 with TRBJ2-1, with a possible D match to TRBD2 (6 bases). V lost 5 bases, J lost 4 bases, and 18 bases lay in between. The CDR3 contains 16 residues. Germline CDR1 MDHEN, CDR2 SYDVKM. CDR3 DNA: TGTGCCAGCAGTCCCCCCCTAGGTAGCGGTTACAATGAGCAGTTCTTC. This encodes CASSPPLGSGYNEQFF.

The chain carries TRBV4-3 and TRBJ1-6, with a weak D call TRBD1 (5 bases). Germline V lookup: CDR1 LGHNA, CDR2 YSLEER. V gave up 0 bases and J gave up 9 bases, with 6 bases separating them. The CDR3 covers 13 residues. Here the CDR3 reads CASSQERGSPLHF. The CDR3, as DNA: TGCGCCAGCAGCCAAGAAAGGGGTTCACCCCTCCACTTT.

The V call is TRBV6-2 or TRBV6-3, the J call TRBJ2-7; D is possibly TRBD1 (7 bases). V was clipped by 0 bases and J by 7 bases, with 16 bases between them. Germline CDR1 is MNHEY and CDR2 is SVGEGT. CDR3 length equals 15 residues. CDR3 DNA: TGTGCCAGCAGTTACTCTCCGGAGGGGGCCTTTGAGCAGTACTTC. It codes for CASSYSPEGAFEQYF.

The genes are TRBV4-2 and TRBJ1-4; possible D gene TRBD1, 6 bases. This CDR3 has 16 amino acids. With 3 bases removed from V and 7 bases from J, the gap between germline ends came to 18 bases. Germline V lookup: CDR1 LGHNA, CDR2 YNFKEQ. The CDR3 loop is CASSQGGGQGSEKLFF. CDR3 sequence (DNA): TGTGCCAGCAGCCAGGGGGGGGGACAAGGCAGTGAAAAACTGTTTTTT.

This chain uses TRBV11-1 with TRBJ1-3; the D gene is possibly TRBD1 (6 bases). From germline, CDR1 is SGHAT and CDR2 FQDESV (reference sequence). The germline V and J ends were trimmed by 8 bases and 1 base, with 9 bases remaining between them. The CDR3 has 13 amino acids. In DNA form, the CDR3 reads TGTGCCAGCGGTACAGGGTCTGGAAACACCATATATTTT. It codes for CASGTGSGNTIYF.

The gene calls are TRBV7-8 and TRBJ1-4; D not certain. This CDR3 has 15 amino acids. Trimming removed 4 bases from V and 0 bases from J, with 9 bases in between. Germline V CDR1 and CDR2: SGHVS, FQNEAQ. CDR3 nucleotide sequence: TGTGCCAGCAGCTCCGTCAGAGCAACTAATGAAAAACTGTTTTTT. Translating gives CASSSVRATNEKLFF.